This passage covers 13 T cell receptor beta chains from one sample sequenced in a study of immune evolution from preneoplasia to lung adenocarcinoma. Clones were sequenced by immunoSEQ multiplex PCR, and TCRdb holds only the in-frame ones, with some missing. The sample lists about 3,700 clones; 75% to 85% were seen once. Material: FFPE invasive lung adenocarcinoma tissue. These receptors came from a person in their fifties with lung adenocarcinoma.

This sequence joins TRBV27 and TRBJ2-2; D unclear. Per the germline V gene, CDR1 is MNHEY and CDR2 is SMNVEV (reference sequence). Trimming took off 7 bases at V and 3 bases at J, with 15 bases between the two ends. The length of the CDR3 is 15 residues. Here the CDR3 DNA reads TGTGCCAGCACCTGGGGTAGCCCGGACACCGGGGAGCTGTTTTTT. Translated: CASTWGSPDTGELFF.

The chain has TRBV12-5 and TRBJ2-3; 7 positions agree with TRBD1. Germline V gives CDR1 LGHNT, CDR2 FRNRAP. V lost 5 bases to trimming and J lost 2 bases; unmatched junction nucleotides: 4. This CDR3 has 14 amino acids. This chain's CDR3 is CASGRDSHTDTQYF. The CDR3 DNA sequence: TGTGCTAGTGGTCGGGACAGCCACACAGATACGCAGTATTTT.

This chain connects TRBV6-7 to TRBJ2-7; no clear D. TRBV6-7 is an ORF; its function is uncertain. V was clipped by 7 bases and J by 3 bases, with 7 bases between them. CDR3 length equals 11 residues. CDR3 residues: CASKESYEQYF. The CDR3, as DNA: TGTGCCAGCAAGGAGAGCTACGAGCAGTACTTC.

The table lists this clone with a count of one. V gene TRBV30 combines with J gene TRBJ2-3; 12 bases align to TRBD1. V shed 0 bases, J shed 5 bases, and the junction held 3 bases outside the gene matches. The CDR3 is made up of 15 amino acids. CDR1 is GTSNPN and CDR2 is SVGIG in the germline V gene (reference sequence). CDR3 sequence (DNA): TGTGCCTGGAGTGTGGGGACAGGGGGCATAGATACGCAGTATTTT. Amino acids: CAWSVGTGGIDTQYF.

The V call is TRBV28, the J call TRBJ2-7, with 9 bases identical to TRBD1. Germline loops: CDR1 MDHEN, CDR2 SYDVKM. The CDR3 sequence is 13 residues long. Trimming cost V 7 bases and J 5 bases; bases outside gene matches: 6. Here the CDR3 reads CASINTGGNEQYF. Written as DNA, the CDR3 is TGTGCCAGCATCAATACAGGGGGCAACGAGCAGTACTTC.

The chain combines TRBV2 with TRBJ2-5, with 9 bases that match TRBD2. This CDR3 spans 13 amino acids. The J segment lost 3 bases and the V segment lost 5 bases, leaving 1 base of the junction unmatched. Germline V gene data show CDR1 as SNHLY and CDR2 as FYNNEI. The CDR3 coding sequence is TGTGCCAGCAGTAGCGGGAGGAAAGAGACCCAGTACTTC. As protein: CASSSGRKETQYF.

J is TRBJ2-1 and V is TRBV5-1; D might be TRBD2 (6 bases). This CDR3 has 15 amino acids. Germline CDR1 SGHRS, CDR2 YFSETQ. V dropped 4 bases and J dropped 2 bases, with 13 bases sitting between them. The CDR3 loop is CASSPSGEAYNEQFF. The CDR3 DNA reads as TGCGCCAGCAGCCCCTCGGGAGAGGCCTACAATGAGCAGTTCTTC.

This clone was found a few times. The V gene is TRBV28, the J gene TRBJ1-2; 7 positions match TRBD1. Germline values: CDR1 MDHEN, CDR2 SYDVKM. CDR3 length: 16 residues. V lost 5 bases and J lost 3; bases outside the gene matches: 12. The DNA for the CDR3 is TGTGCCAGCAGTATTCCCGGTAAGGGGGCTGACTATGGCTACACCTTC. Translated: CASSIPGKGADYGYTF.

The chain employs TRBV5-4 and TRBJ2-7; possible D gene TRBD1, 5 bases. Trimming shortened V by 0 bases and J by 4 bases, and 11 bases separated the two germline ends. Germline lookup yields CDR1 SGHNT and CDR2 YYREEE (reference sequence). This CDR3 is built from 14 residues. Here the CDR3 reads CASSLGQTVYEQYF. The DNA for the CDR3 is TGTGCCAGCAGCTTGGGACAGACTGTTTACGAGCAGTACTTC.

This chain uses TRBV10-2 with TRBJ2-7; TRBD1 is a possible D gene (6 bases). CDR3 size: 15 residues. Germline V gene sequence: CDR1 WSHSY, CDR2 SAAADI. V was pared by 8 bases and J by 2 bases, with 19 bases between. The CDR3, as DNA: TGCGCCAGCGGAATCTCTACAGGGAAAGCCTACGAGCAGTACTTC. Protein sequence: CASGISTGKAYEQYF.

This chain links TRBV6-6 with TRBJ1-4; D unclear. CDR3 length equals 13 residues. Germline CDR1 and CDR2: MNHNY and SVGAGI (reference sequence). V was cut by 5 bases and J by 8 bases, with 12 bases left in between. CDR3 in amino acids: CASSPGVGEKLFF. CDR3 nucleotide sequence: TGTGCCAGCAGTCCGGGAGTCGGGGAAAAACTGTTTTTT.

The chain has TRBV30 and TRBJ1-6, with no clear D. The V end was cut by 1 base, the J end by 0 bases, with 7 bases between. Looked up from germline, CDR1 is GTSNPN and CDR2 is SVGIG (reference sequence). The CDR3 consists of 15 residues. CDR3 amino acids: CAWSEGNSYNSPLHF. The CDR3 DNA sequence: TGTGCCTGGAGTGAAGGCAACTCCTATAATTCACCCCTCCACTTT.

The V gene is TRBV29-1, the J gene TRBJ2-3, with D unresolved. V lost 3 bases and J lost 7, with 8 bases in between. This CDR3 is built from 11 residues. Looked up from germline, CDR1 is SQVTM and CDR2 is ANQGSEA. CDR3 loop: CSVEQVNTQYF. Here the CDR3 DNA reads TGCAGCGTTGAGCAGGTCAATACGCAGTATTTT.